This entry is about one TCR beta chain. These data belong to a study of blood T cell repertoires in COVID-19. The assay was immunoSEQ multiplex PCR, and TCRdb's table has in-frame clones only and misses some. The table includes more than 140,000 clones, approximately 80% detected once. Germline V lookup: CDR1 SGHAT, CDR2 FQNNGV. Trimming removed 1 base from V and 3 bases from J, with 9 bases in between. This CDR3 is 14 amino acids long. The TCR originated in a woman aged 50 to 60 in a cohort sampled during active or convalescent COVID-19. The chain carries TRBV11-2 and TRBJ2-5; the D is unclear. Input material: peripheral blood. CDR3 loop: CASSLGYRKETQYF. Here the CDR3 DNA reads TGTGCCAGCAGCTTAGGTTATAGAAAAGAGACCCAGTACTTC.